What follows are 9 T cell receptor beta chains derived from one specimen sequenced in a study of Tregs in tolerant kidney transplant recipients. Repertoires were generated with immunoSEQ multiplex PCR, while TCRdb's copy carries only in-frame clones and drops some. The sample shows approximately 260,000 clones, 84% of them seen only once. Material: CD4+ T cells from blood. The receptors were gathered from a human donor in good health.

V and J are TRBV4-2 and TRBJ1-1, with no clear D. Germline lookup yields CDR1 LGHNA and CDR2 YNFKEQ. The CDR3 contains 14 residues. V was trimmed by 3 bases and J by 1 base, leaving 9 bases between them. CDR3 coding DNA: TGTGCCAGCAGCCAGGGCGACCAGAACACTGAAGCTTTCTTT. This sequence encodes CASSQGDQNTEAFF.

This clone was observed a single time. The CDR3 here is CASSGVKNEQFF. CDR3 DNA sequence: TGTGCCTCTTCGGGGGTAAAGAATGAGCAGTTCTTC. The V call is TRBV11-3, the J call TRBJ2-1; TRBD2 might be the D (6 bases). CDR3 size: 12 residues. Germline-derived CDR1 and CDR2 are SGHNT and YENEEA. V was clipped by 11 bases and J by 7 bases, with 15 bases between them.

The chain has TRBV10-2 and TRBJ1-1; 8 nucleotides line up with TRBD1. CDR1 is WSHSY, CDR2 SAAADI, per germline. The CDR3 covers 15 residues. J was trimmed by 3 bases and V by 2 bases; bases with no gene match: 5. The chain's CDR3 is CASSEGHRGYTEAFF. The CDR3 region has the DNA TGCGCCAGCAGTGAGGGTCACAGGGGGTACACTGAAGCTTTCTTT.

This sequence joins TRBV5-8 and TRBJ1-3; maybe TRBD1 (6 bases). V gave up 3 bases and J gave up 3 bases, with 13 bases separating them. The CDR3 loop spans 15 amino acids. In germline, CDR1 is SGHTS, CDR2 YDEGEE. This CDR3 is CASSWRGAGGNTIYF. Written as DNA, the CDR3 is TGTGCCAGCAGCTGGCGGGGGGCCGGTGGAAACACCATATATTTT.

The gene calls are TRBV18 and TRBJ1-1, with unresolved D. The CDR3 is 15 amino acids. Germline CDR1 is KGHSH and CDR2 is LQKENI. V gave up 0 bases and J gave up 1 base, with 9 bases separating them. The CDR3 loop reads CASSPPARPNTEAFF. CDR3 DNA sequence: TGTGCCAGCTCACCACCCGCCAGGCCGAACACTGAAGCTTTCTTT. The whole variable domain, filled in from reference TRBV18 and TRBJ1-1, reads NAGVMQNPRHLVRRRGQEARLRCSPMKGHSHVYWYRQLPEEGLKFMVYLQKENIIDESGMPKERFSAEFPKEGPSILRIQQVVRGDSAAYFCASSPPARPNTEAFFGQGTRLTVV.

V usage is TRBV11-2 and J usage is TRBJ1-2; D is unresolved. V gave up 0 bases and J gave up 4 bases, with 15 bases separating them. The germline gives CDR1 SGHAT, CDR2 FQNNGV. This CDR3 contains 16 residues. CDR3 sequence (DNA): TGTGCCAGCAGCTTAGATCAACGGAGTTTCTCCTATGGCTACACCTTC. Residues: CASSLDQRSFSYGYTF.

This clone appeared a few times. This chain uses TRBV7-8 with TRBJ2-7; D uncertain. The V end lost 0 bases, the J end lost 4 bases, and 7 bases lay between the germline ends. Germline lookup yields CDR1 SGHVS and CDR2 FQNEAQ. The CDR3 runs 13 residues. CDR3 sequence reads: CASSLAHQYEQYF. Written as DNA, the CDR3 is TGTGCCAGCAGCTTAGCGCATCAGTACGAGCAGTACTTC. Full variable domain (missing parts from reference TRBV7-8 and TRBJ2-7): GAGVSQSPRYKVAKRGQDVALRCDPISGHVSLFWYQQALGQGPEFLTYFQNEAQLDKSGLPSDRFFAERPEGSVSTLKIQRTQQEDSAVYLCASSLAHQYEQYFGPGTRLTVT.

The CDR3, as DNA: TGTGCCAGCAGCCAAGGGACTAGCGGTCCCCTCAATGAGCAGTTCTTC. This sequence encodes CASSQGTSGPLNEQFF. The J gene is TRBJ2-1, the V gene TRBV14; TRBD2 matches 10 bases. Germline V gene lookup returns CDR1 SGHDN and CDR2 FVKESK. The CDR3 spans 16 residues. V lost 1 base and J lost 6; bases outside the gene matches: 6. Supplemented by reference TRBV14 and TRBJ2-1, the full variable domain reads EAGVTQFPSHSVIEKGQTVTLRCDPISGHDNLYWYRRVMGKEIKFLLHFVKESKQDESGMPNNRFLAERTGGTYSTLKVQPAELEDSGVYFCASSQGTSGPLNEQFFGPGTRLTVL.

This sequence joins TRBV25-1 and TRBJ2-5; D not resolved. Judging by the DNA end, TRBJ2-7 fits better; the J call may be wrong. The germline gives CDR1 MGHDK, CDR2 SYGVNS. CDR3 length: 14 amino acids. The CDR3 region has the DNA TGTGCCAGCAGTGAATGGGCTAAGGCCCCCGAGCAGTACTTC. This gives the protein CASSEWAKAPEQYF.